This section outlines one TCR beta chain sequence together with its context. These data belong to a study of cytomegalovirus exposure and HLA in healthy donors. The V segment lost 10 bases and the J segment 0 bases; nucleotides outside the gene matches: 7. CDR1 and CDR2 from the germline V gene are ENHRY and SYGVKD. The CDR3 is 14 amino acids. This PCR relied on a set of 60 Vbeta primers and 13 Jbeta primers. TCRdb keeps only in-frame clones here, not all; method: immunoSEQ multiplex PCR. The data show about 150,000 clones, roughly 73% seen once. The origin of this receptor is a woman younger than 35 in good health and CMV-seronegative. Sequencing was carried out using PBMCs. This sequence joins TRBV10-3 and TRBJ1-1; 8 bases match TRBD1. The CDR3 region is CATNRGNLNTEAFF. The CDR3 DNA is TGTGCCACGAACAGGGGGAACTTGAACACTGAAGCTTTCTTT.